This T cell receptor beta chain was captured by sequencing in a study of blood T cell repertoires in COVID-19. On the study more broadly: Donors in the United States, Italy and Spain gave samples during acute or convalescent COVID-19.

The sample holds a few counts of this clone. Germline V gene data show CDR1 as SGHRS and CDR2 as YFSETQ. This CDR3 contains 16 residues. J gave up 1 base and V 4 bases, and 10 bases lay outside the gene matches. In the source study's methods: Reference gene primer amplification in the assay estimated nucleated cell counts. Sequenced by immunoSEQ multiplex PCR; TCRdb stores in-frame clones only, minus some. V and J calls and clone size are those listed in that table; D and trimming were worked out from the DNA. This sample yields under 200,000 clones, of which 87% are seen a single time; roughly 2.5% belongs to the top ten.

The TCR originated in a man aged 40-49 years with active or convalescent COVID-19. The rearrangement links TRBV5-1 to TRBJ1-1, with 7 bases that match TRBD1. Material for sequencing was peripheral blood. The CDR3 sequence: CASSRGGTDRNTEAFF. The CDR3, as DNA: TGCGCCAGCAGCCGTGGGGGGACAGACAGGAACACTGAAGCTTTCTTT.